This TCR beta chain emerged from a study of cytomegalovirus exposure and HLA in healthy donors. V was clipped by 5 bases and J by 4 bases; unmatched bases: 4. CDR1 PRHDT and CDR2 FYEKMQ come from the germline V gene (reference sequence). The CDR3 covers 13 residues. The repertoire was sequenced with immunoSEQ multiplex PCR; TCRdb's copy has only in-frame clones and lacks some. This table has fewer than 400,000 clones, just over 85% appearing once. Material: PBMCs. The sequence derives from a woman between 18 and 29 years old in good health and CMV-seronegative. V is TRBV13 and J is TRBJ1-1; 7 positions match TRBD1. The CDR3 reads CASSLEGATEAFF. The CDR3 bases are TGTGCCAGCAGCCTCGAGGGGGCCACTGAAGCTTTCTTT.